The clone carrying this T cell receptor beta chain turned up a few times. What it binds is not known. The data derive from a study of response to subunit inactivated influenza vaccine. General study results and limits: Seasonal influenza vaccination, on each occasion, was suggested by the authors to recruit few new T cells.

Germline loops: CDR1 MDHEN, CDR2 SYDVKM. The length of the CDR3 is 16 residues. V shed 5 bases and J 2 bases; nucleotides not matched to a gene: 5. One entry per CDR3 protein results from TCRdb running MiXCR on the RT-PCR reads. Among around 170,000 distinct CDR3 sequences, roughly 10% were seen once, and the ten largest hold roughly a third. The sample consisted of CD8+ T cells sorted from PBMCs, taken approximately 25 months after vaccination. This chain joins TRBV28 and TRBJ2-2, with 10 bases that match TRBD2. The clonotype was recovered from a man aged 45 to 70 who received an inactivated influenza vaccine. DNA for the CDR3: TGTGCCAGCAGTCCCTGGACTAGCGGAAACACCGGGGAGCTGTTTTTT. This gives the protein CASSPWTSGNTGELFF.